This is a list of T cell receptor beta chains from one sample in a study of cytomegalovirus exposure and HLA in healthy donors. Sequencing was performed with immunoSEQ multiplex PCR; in TCRdb, only in-frame clones are kept and a portion is missing. Seen here are about 130,000 clones, 80% observed once, and the top ten hold less than 6.5%. The sequenced sample was PBMCs. Every receptor here comes from a man aged 30 to 39 in good health and CMV-seronegative. Each CDR3 is given with its conserved first and last residue. The order of the fields is D gene, clone size, V gene, J gene, CDR3 DNA, CDR3 protein. D genes are given only for firm matches. Size values are once, few and many counts, or a class for expanded clones, and some rows have none.

D gene: TRBD1
clone size: .
V gene: TRBV27
J gene: TRBJ2-7
CDR3 DNA: TGTGCCAGCAGCCCAGGACAGGGTAGCTCCTACGAGCAGTACTTC
CDR3 protein: CASSPGQGSSYEQYF

D gene: .
clone size: .
V gene: TRBV28
J gene: TRBJ1-3
CDR3 DNA: TGTGCCAGCAGTCCATCGGGACACCCTGGAAACACCATATATTTT
CDR3 protein: CASSPSGHPGNTIYF

D gene: .
clone size: .
V gene: TRBV6-5
J gene: TRBJ1-3
CDR3 DNA: TGTGCCAGCAGTCCCCTTATTCGGAACACCATATATTTT
CDR3 protein: CASSPLIRNTIYF

D gene: .
clone size: .
V gene: TRBV5-5
J gene: TRBJ2-7
CDR3 DNA: TGTGCCAGCAGCTTGGGGATTGGGTCGGGGGAGCAGTACTTC
CDR3 protein: CASSLGIGSGEQYF

D gene: TRBD1
clone size: .
V gene: TRBV2
J gene: TRBJ1-5
CDR3 DNA: TGTGCCAGCAGTGGGGACAGTGGGGATCAGCCCCAGCATTTT
CDR3 protein: CASSGDSGDQPQHF

D gene: TRBD2
clone size: few
V gene: TRBV2
J gene: TRBJ2-3
CDR3 DNA: TGTGCCAGCAATCCCCTAGCGGGAATCTCAGATACGCAGTATTTT
CDR3 protein: CASNPLAGISDTQYF

D gene: .
clone size: few
V gene: TRBV4-3
J gene: TRBJ1-1
CDR3 DNA: TGCGCCAGCAGCCAAGGACGGGCTGAAGCTTTCTTT
CDR3 protein: CASSQGRAEAFF

D gene: TRBD2
clone size: .
V gene: TRBV18
J gene: TRBJ2-1
CDR3 DNA: TGTGCCAGCTCACCCACGGGGGGTAACCCCTCCTACAATGAGCAGTTCTTC
CDR3 protein: CASSPTGGNPSYNEQFF

D gene: .
clone size: few
V gene: TRBV28
J gene: TRBJ1-4
CDR3 DNA: TGTGCCAGCAGTTTGCGGTTTGTTAATGAAAAACTGTTTTTT
CDR3 protein: CASSLRFVNEKLFF

D gene: TRBD1
clone size: .
V gene: TRBV2
J gene: TRBJ2-7
CDR3 DNA: TGTGCCAGCAGTCGACAGGGGGTTAACGAGCAGTACTTC
CDR3 protein: CASSRQGVNEQYF

D gene: .
clone size: .
V gene: TRBV30
J gene: TRBJ2-3
CDR3 DNA: TGTGCCTGGAAAGGGGCAGATACGCAGTATTTT
CDR3 protein: CAWKGADTQYF

D gene: TRBD2
clone size: .
V gene: TRBV10-3
J gene: TRBJ2-5
CDR3 DNA: TGTGCCATCAGTGTGAGATCTAGCGGGGCCGGGGAGACCCAGTACTTC
CDR3 protein: CAISVRSSGAGETQYF

D gene: .
clone size: few
V gene: TRBV6-4
J gene: TRBJ1-1
CDR3 DNA: TGTGCCAGCAGTGTCAGTTTAATGAACACTGAAGCTTTCTTT
CDR3 protein: CASSVSLMNTEAFF

D gene: .
clone size: .
V gene: TRBV28
J gene: TRBJ2-6
CDR3 DNA: TGTGCCAGCAGGGACATGACCAACGTCCTGACTTTC
CDR3 protein: CASRDMTNVLTF

D gene: TRBD2
clone size: .
V gene: TRBV5-4
J gene: TRBJ2-3
CDR3 DNA: TGTGTTTCGCGGGGGGACACAGATACGCAGTATTTT
CDR3 protein: CVSRGDTDTQYF

D gene: .
clone size: few
V gene: TRBV2
J gene: TRBJ2-3
CDR3 DNA: TGTGCCAGCAGTGCAGTTTCCAGCACAGATACGCAGTATTTT
CDR3 protein: CASSAVSSTDTQYF